This passage covers 14 T cell receptor beta chains from one sample sequenced in a study of T cell repertoires in cytomegalovirus infection. MiXCR was run by TCRdb on the reads, yielding one entry per CDR3 protein. This table has around 260,000 distinct CDR3 sequences, around 8.7% appearing once. Input material: PBMCs. These receptors came from a human donor in good health (CMV status not recorded). Some clones in this sample may be carry-over from other donors' samples.

Ten or more counts support this clonotype. The V gene is TRBV7-6, the J gene TRBJ2-7, with 9 bases that match TRBD1. The CDR3 spans 14 residues. Looked up from germline, CDR1 is SGHVS and CDR2 is FNYEAQ. V lost 5 bases to trimming and J lost 6 bases; unmatched junction nucleotides: 8. The CDR3 reads CASSRPGQGFEQYF. CDR3 coding DNA: TGTGCCAGCAGCAGGCCGGGACAGGGATTCGAGCAGTACTTC.

There are many counts of this clonotype. CDR3 protein: CSASAPGQGPRGYTF. The CDR3 nucleotides read TGCAGTGCTTCTGCCCCGGGACAGGGGCCCCGCGGCTACACCTTC. The chain combines TRBV20-1 with TRBJ1-2, with 10 positions matching TRBD1. CDR1 is DFQATT, CDR2 SNEGSKA, per germline (reference sequence). This CDR3 is built from 15 residues. J gave up 8 bases and V 5 bases, and 14 bases lay outside the gene matches.

This clonotype was recorded a few times. V is TRBV20-1 and J is TRBJ2-7, with 10 bases fitting TRBD2. J lost 0 bases, V lost 3 bases, and 5 bases had no gene match. The CDR3 sequence is 15 residues long. Per the germline V gene, CDR1 is DFQATT and CDR2 is SNEGSKA (reference sequence). CDR3 nucleotide sequence: TGCAGTGCTAGGCGGCTAGCGGGGGTCTCCTACGAGCAGTACTTC. This codes for CSARRLAGVSYEQYF.

This clonotype was counted at least ten times. V usage is TRBV10-2 and J usage is TRBJ2-7; no reliable D call. Germline V lookup: CDR1 WSHSY, CDR2 SAAADI. V lost 5 bases and J 0 bases, leaving 11 bases between the germline ends. This CDR3 contains 14 residues. CDR3 nucleotides: TGCGCCAGCAGTAGAGACGCGAGCTCCTACGAGCAGTACTTC. It is translated as CASSRDASSYEQYF.

This clonotype came up many times. J is TRBJ1-1 and V is TRBV28; the match to TRBD1 covers 8 bases. V was pared by 6 bases and J by 0 bases, with 12 bases of the junction left unmatched. Germline CDR1 MDHEN, CDR2 SYDVKM. The CDR3 runs 17 residues. CDR3 residues: CASRSETTGALNTEAFF. The CDR3, as DNA: TGTGCCAGCAGGTCCGAAACGACAGGGGCCTTGAACACTGAAGCTTTCTTT.

This clonotype was picked up many times. The chain has TRBV27 and TRBJ1-1; 7 nucleotides line up with TRBD1. Germline values: CDR1 MNHEY, CDR2 SMNVEV (reference sequence). This CDR3 is built from 13 residues. V gave up 11 bases and J gave up 5 bases; unmatched junction bases: 11. The CDR3 DNA is TGTGCCGCCCCCCCCGACAGGGTAACTGAAGCTTTCTTT. Translating it yields CAAPPDRVTEAFF.

The sample holds many counts of this clonotype. The gene calls are TRBV7-2 and TRBJ2-5, with 8 positions matching TRBD2. V lost 3 bases and J lost 5; bases outside the gene matches: 5. The CDR3 length is 14 residues. Per the germline V gene, CDR1 is SGHTA and CDR2 is FQGNSA. Here the CDR3 reads CASSFGRAGETQYF. The CDR3 DNA reads TGTGCCAGCAGCTTCGGGAGGGCCGGGGAGACCCAGTACTTC.

The chain uses TRBV7-9 and TRBJ1-4, with unresolved D. V lost 1 base and J lost 4, with 10 bases in between. CDR3 size: 15 residues. Germline CDR1 reads SEHNR; CDR2 reads FQNEAQ (reference sequence). CDR3 protein: CASSLEGFGNEKLFF. CDR3 DNA: TGTGCCAGCAGCTTAGAAGGGTTCGGTAATGAAAAACTGTTTTTT.

The rearrangement links TRBV7-2 to TRBJ2-3; maybe TRBD1 (6 bases). V dropped 7 bases and J dropped 2 bases, with 13 bases sitting between them. There are 14 residues in the CDR3. CDR1 is SGHTA and CDR2 is FQGNSA in the germline V gene. The CDR3 DNA reads TGTGCCAGCACCAAAGGACAGTCCACAGATACGCAGTATTTT. Its translation is CASTKGQSTDTQYF.

This clonotype was seen a few times. A single base separates this from a much larger clone, so it may be a read error. This chain joins TRBV2 and TRBJ2-1; TRBD2 matches 13 bases. The CDR3 has 15 amino acids. V lost 6 bases, J lost 8 bases, and 7 bases stayed unmatched. Germline V gene sequence: CDR1 SNHLY, CDR2 FYNNEI. The CDR3 is CASSPGLAGVDEQFF. The DNA of the CDR3 is TGTGCCAGCAGCCCAGGACTAGCGGGAGTGGATGAGCAGTTCTTC. Combining the CDR3 with reference TRBV2 and TRBJ2-1 gives the whole variable domain EPEVTQTPSHQVTQMGQEVILRCVPISNHLYFYWYRQILGQKVEFLVSFYNNEISEKSEIFDDQFSVERPDGSNFTLKIRSTKLEDSAMYFCASSPGLAGVDEQFFGPGTRLTVL.

This clonotype was picked up a small number of times. The V and J genes are TRBV11-3 and TRBJ1-1, with D uncertain. The CDR3 consists of 13 residues. Trimming cost V 5 bases and J 3 bases, with 10 bases left between them. CDR1 SGHNT and CDR2 YENEEA come from the germline V gene. CDR3 loop: CASSPRPDTEAFF. CDR3 DNA sequence: TGTGCCAGCAGCCCCAGACCGGACACTGAAGCTTTCTTT.

The V call is TRBV12-3 or TRBV12-4, the J call TRBJ1-6; D call uncertain. With 6 bases removed from V and 8 bases from J, the gap between germline ends came to 17 bases. This CDR3 is built from 15 residues. The CDR3 here is CASRRASTLYSPLHF. The DNA of the CDR3 is TGTGCCAGCAGACGGGCCTCAACGCTATATTCACCCCTCCACTTT.

This clonotype was counted between two and nine times. The genes are TRBV12-3 or TRBV12-4 and TRBJ2-3; D is unresolved. CDR3 length: 12 residues. The V gene lost 6 bases and the J gene lost 6 bases, with 10 bases spanning the gap. CDR3: CASSPERDTQYF. CDR3 in DNA: TGTGCCAGCAGCCCGGAAAGGGATACGCAGTATTTT.

Many counts were recorded for this clonotype. The chain carries TRBV7-2 and TRBJ2-1; 14 bases agree with TRBD2. J lost 6 bases, V lost 5 bases, and 3 bases had no gene match. Looked up from germline, CDR1 is SGHTA and CDR2 is FQGNSA. This CDR3 is built from 15 residues. CDR3 nucleotide sequence: TGTGCCAGCAGCGAGGGGACTAGCGGGAGCAATGAGCAGTTCTTC. Protein sequence: CASSEGTSGSNEQFF. The full variable domain, its missing parts supplied by reference TRBV7-2 and TRBJ2-1, is GAGVSQSPSNKVTEKGKDVELRCDPISGHTALYWYRQSLGQGLEFLIYFQGNSAPDKSGLPSDRFSAERTGGSVSTLTIQRTQQEDSAVYLCASSEGTSGSNEQFFGPGTRLTVL.